These 28 T cell receptor beta chains were sequenced from one sample in a study of T-cell reconstitution after alpha-beta-depleted transplantation in children listed by TCRdb under 2016. The library was obtained by PCR. Sequencing was performed on an Illumina HiSeq 2500. To normalize quantification of the TCRbeta repertoire, the TCR libraries were built with molecular barcoding that relied on unique molecular identifiers. TCRdb trimmed the raw reads at Q25, called clones with MiXCR and kept productive beta chains. Each record represents a unique CDR3 protein, reported with the most common genes and DNA among its rows. For this sample the table gives about 290,000 distinct CDR3 sequences, of which over 7.5% were detected only once. The ten top clones hold approximately 9.6% of the sample. Their recognized antigens are unknown. Points the paper makes about the study in general: Over the following months the frequencies of hyperexpanded clones went down, and after one year T-cell counts and TCRbeta diversity were mostly credited to newly produced T cells.

The treatment or condition label here, explained by the study, means: allogeneic hematopoietic cell transplantation with graft depleted of TCRalphabeta T cells and CD19 B cells. Specimen: peripheral blood, collected 360 days after TCRalphabeta/CD19-depleted stem cell transplant. These receptors were taken from a female patient aged 2-10 years who had a stem cell transplant for Fanconi anemia, so the T cells may come from the graft donor.

This clonotype showed up just a few times. V and J are TRBV7-9 and TRBJ1-2, with D maybe TRBD1 (6 bases). The germline V gene has CDR1 SEHNR and CDR2 FQNEAQ (reference sequence). Trimming pared 2 bases from V and 8 bases from J, leaving 12 bases between. This CDR3 is built from 13 residues. CDR3 in DNA: TGTGCCAGCAGCTTAAGTGGGGGGCGAGGCTACACCTTC. Protein: CASSLSGGRGYTF.

This clonotype was counted only a few times. The rearrangement joins TRBV27 to TRBJ1-2; D uncertain. Trimming shortened V by 5 bases and J by 3 bases, and 22 bases separated the two germline ends. The germline CDR1 and CDR2 sequences are MNHEY and SMNVEV (reference sequence). The length of the CDR3 is 17 residues. The CDR3 bases are TGTGCCAGCAGTCCCGTAGAGCCGTCGAGGAGGTACTATGGCTACACCTTC. It is translated as CASSPVEPSRRYYGYTF.

This clonotype has a handful of counts. The V gene is TRBV11-3, the J gene TRBJ1-1, with a possible D match to TRBD1 (6 bases). V was cut by 1 base and J by 1 base, with 13 bases left in between. Per germline, CDR1 SGHNT and CDR2 YENEEA. The CDR3 is 16 amino acids. CDR3 in DNA: TGTGCCAGCAGCTTAGGCCCGGGACACCAGAACACTGAAGCTTTCTTT. Its translation: CASSLGPGHQNTEAFF. Full variable domain (outside the CDR3, taken from reference TRBV11-3 and TRBJ1-1): EAGVVQSPRYKIIEKKQPVAFWCNPISGHNTLYWYLQNLGQGPELLIRYENEEAVDDSQLPKDRFSAERLKGVDSTLKIQPAELGDSAVYLCASSLGPGHQNTEAFFGQGTRLTVV.

This clonotype came up many times. The CDR3 DNA follows: TGCAGTGCTTCCCCGCGTCGACTAGCGGGAGCGGTCAACACCGGGGAGCTGTTTTTT. Protein product: CSASPRRLAGAVNTGELFF. This chain connects TRBV20-1 to TRBJ2-2, with 12 bases matching TRBD2. The CDR3 runs to 19 residues. CDR1 DFQATT and CDR2 SNEGSKA come from the germline V gene (reference sequence). V shed 5 bases, J shed 2 bases, and the junction held 15 bases outside the gene matches.

This clonotype was counted many times. The chain recombines TRBV7-6 with TRBJ2-1, with D possibly being TRBD1 or TRBD2 (8 bases each). V gave up 3 bases and J gave up 7 bases, with 16 bases separating them. The germline V gene encodes CDR1 SGHVS and CDR2 FNYEAQ. The CDR3 is made up of 15 amino acids. The DNA of the CDR3 is TGTGCCAGCAGCTTTAGGCGGGGGGACAGGAATGAGCAGTTCTTC. Its protein product is CASSFRRGDRNEQFF.

The table lists this clonotype with many counts. The rearrangement links TRBV27 to TRBJ2-7, with a possible D match to TRBD1 (6 bases). The CDR3 consists of 15 residues. Trimming removed 5 bases from V and 3 bases from J, with 17 bases in between. The germline V gene encodes CDR1 MNHEY and CDR2 SMNVEV (reference sequence). CDR3 protein: CASSHHRVTLYEQYF. DNA of the CDR3: TGTGCCAGCAGTCACCACAGGGTAACCCTCTACGAGCAGTACTTC.

The genes are TRBV25-1 and TRBJ2-5, with 7 bases aligning to TRBD2. Trimming cost V 3 bases and J 5 bases; bases outside gene matches: 6. Germline V gene sequence: CDR1 MGHDK, CDR2 SYGVNS. The CDR3 length is 14 residues. CDR3 DNA: TGTGCCAGCAGTGATGTGCGGGGAGGGGAGACCCAGTACTTC. This sequence encodes CASSDVRGGETQYF.

There are many counts of this clonotype. The V gene is TRBV5-6, the J gene TRBJ1-4; unclear D gene. Trimming pared 4 bases from V and 5 bases from J, leaving 15 bases between. The germline CDR1 and CDR2 sequences are SGHDT and YYEEEE. The CDR3 has 15 residues. The CDR3 sequence: CASSPADIRNEKLFF. The CDR3 DNA reads as TGTGCCAGCAGCCCGGCAGACATACGCAATGAAAAACTGTTTTTT.

This clonotype was counted a few times. This sequence joins TRBV6-4 and TRBJ2-2, with D hard to call. Germline loops: CDR1 MRHNA, CDR2 SNTAGT. Trimming took 2 bases from V and 6 from J, leaving 7 bases between them. This CDR3 contains 13 residues. In DNA, the CDR3 is TGTGCCAGCAGTGACGAGTGGGCCGGGGAGCTGTTTTTT. It encodes CASSDEWAGELFF.

This clonotype has at least ten counts. The rearrangement joins TRBV12-3 or TRBV12-4 to TRBJ2-1, with TRBD2 matching over 7 bases. Trimming cost V 1 base and J 8 bases; bases outside gene matches: 2. The CDR3 has 13 residues. The CDR3 DNA sequence: TGTGCCAGCAGTTTAGGGGGACTACATGAGCAGTTCTTC. Translating it yields CASSLGGLHEQFF.

This clonotype was seen many times. V is TRBV10-3 and J is TRBJ2-3, with D perhaps matching TRBD2 (6 bases). V was pared by 2 bases and J by 0 bases, with 12 bases between. Germline V lookup: CDR1 ENHRY, CDR2 SYGVKD. The CDR3 has 16 residues. The DNA of the CDR3 is TGTGCCATCAGTGAGCCTATAGCGGCTAGCACAGATACGCAGTATTTT. Its protein is CAISEPIAASTDTQYF.

This clonotype was seen a handful of times. The V and J genes are TRBV3-1 and TRBJ2-7; D may be TRBD1 (5 bases). CDR3 length: 13 amino acids. The V gene lost 5 bases and the J gene lost 9 bases, with 17 bases spanning the gap. Germline V CDR1 and CDR2: LGHDT, YNNKEL (reference sequence). The CDR3 sequence is CASSKSRQGGQYF. CDR3 bases: TGTGCCAGCAGCAAAAGCCGGCAGGGCGGGCAGTACTTC.

This clonotype has a count of ten or more. The chain has TRBV5-1 and TRBJ2-2; perhaps TRBD2 as D (5 bases). The V end lost 2 bases, the J end lost 1 base, and 9 bases lay between the germline ends. Germline loops: CDR1 SGHRS, CDR2 YFSETQ. This CDR3 is 15 amino acids long. This CDR3 is CASSFLEGNTGELFF. CDR3 nucleotides: TGCGCCAGCAGCTTTCTAGAGGGGAACACCGGGGAGCTGTTTTTT.

This clonotype has a handful of counts. This chain uses TRBV27 with TRBJ2-5; 7 positions match TRBD2. This CDR3 region has 14 residues. The V gene end was trimmed by 2 bases and the J gene end by 5 bases; junction bases not matched to a gene: 5. Germline lookup yields CDR1 MNHEY and CDR2 SMNVEV (reference sequence). The CDR3 nucleotides read TGTGCCAGCAGTTTAGCCGGACTAGTGGAGACCCAGTACTTC. Protein sequence: CASSLAGLVETQYF.

This clonotype was observed at least ten times. This sequence joins TRBV29-1 and TRBJ1-6, with TRBD1 matching over 9 bases. This CDR3 has 14 residues. CDR1 is SQVTM and CDR2 is ANQGSEA in the germline V gene. J lost 6 bases, V lost 6 bases, and 6 bases had no gene match. The CDR3 DNA reads TGCAGCGTGATGGACAGGGGAGTTAATTCACCCCTCCACTTT. Residues: CSVMDRGVNSPLHF.

This clonotype appeared a few times. This chain joins TRBV4-2 and TRBJ2-7; D is undetermined. The germline V gene has CDR1 LGHNA and CDR2 YNFKEQ. The CDR3 consists of 15 residues. Trimming shortened V by 3 bases and J by 3 bases, and 15 bases separated the two germline ends. CDR3 loop: CASSQNALGLYEQYF. CDR3 nucleotide sequence: TGTGCCAGCAGCCAGAATGCCCTCGGGCTCTACGAGCAGTACTTC.

Remarks on this clonotype: A much larger clone differs from this one at a single base, so this may be a read error. The chain employs TRBV5-1 and TRBJ2-1, with 8 bases lining up with TRBD2. The germline V gene encodes CDR1 SGHRS and CDR2 YFSETQ. The CDR3 is made up of 16 amino acids. CDR3 in DNA: TGCGCCGGCAGCTTGTCTATACTAGCGGTACCCAATGAGCAGTTCTTC. Translating it yields CAGSLSILAVPNEQFF.

In regard to this clonotype: This could be a read error, since a much larger clone is one nucleotide away. The CDR3 does not close with the conserved phenylalanine or tryptophan, likely indicating a read error. This rearrangement joins TRBV29-1 to TRBJ1-5; TRBD1 agrees at 10 bases. Germline V gives CDR1 SQVTM, CDR2 ANQGSEA. After removal of 7 bases from V and 6 bases from J, the junction contained 6 bases not matched to a gene. The CDR3 sequence is 13 residues long. CDR3: CSADRGRSQPQHY. The CDR3 nucleotides are TGCAGCGCTGACAGGGGGCGAAGTCAGCCCCAGCATTAT.

This clonotype has a count of ten or more. DNA for the CDR3: TGTGCCAGCAGTTTTAATTCCGACTACCCCGCGGAGACCCAGTACTTC. Its protein product is CASSFNSDYPAETQYF. The rearrangement links TRBV27 to TRBJ2-5; a weak D match, TRBD2 (5 bases). This CDR3 has 16 residues. V was trimmed by 3 bases and J by 5 bases, leaving 19 bases between them. Germline V gene sequence: CDR1 MNHEY, CDR2 SMNVEV (reference sequence).

This clonotype was counted at least ten times. The J gene is TRBJ1-1, the V gene TRBV12-3 or TRBV12-4, with 7 bases identical to TRBD1. The CDR3 spans 14 residues. V dropped 3 bases and J dropped 4; count of bases not matched to a gene: 5. The chain's CDR3 is CASSLGQLSTEAFF. In DNA form, the CDR3 reads TGTGCCAGCAGTTTGGGACAGCTGAGCACTGAAGCTTTCTTT.

This clonotype was counted only a few times. The chain is built from TRBV2 and TRBJ2-2; D is unresolved. The germline V gene encodes CDR1 SNHLY and CDR2 FYNNEI. The V gene lost 2 bases and the J gene lost 0 bases, with 13 bases spanning the gap. This CDR3 is built from 17 residues. The CDR3 sequence: CASSEQQYDSNTGELFF. The CDR3 DNA is TGTGCCAGCAGTGAACAACAGTACGATTCGAACACCGGGGAGCTGTTTTTT.

The chain employs TRBV4-1 and TRBJ1-5; D gene uncertain. This CDR3 contains 14 residues. V was cut by 0 bases and J by 1 base, with 4 bases left in between. Germline V gene data show CDR1 as MGHRA and CDR2 as YSYEKL. The CDR3 here is CASSQERSNQPQHF. Written as DNA, the CDR3 is TGCGCCAGCAGCCAAGAAAGGAGCAATCAGCCCCAGCATTTT.

Comment on this clonotype: A much larger clone lies one base from this, so it may be a read error. CDR3 residues: CTSSFTGIPSRPNYEQYF. The CDR3 nucleotides read TGTACCAGCAGTTTTACAGGTATCCCCTCTCGTCCGAACTACGAGCAGTACTTC. The chain has TRBV12-3 or TRBV12-4 and TRBJ2-7; tentatively, D is TRBD1 (5 bases). The CDR3 runs to 18 residues.

The V call is TRBV27, the J call TRBJ1-5, with 7 positions matching TRBD1. The germline V gene encodes CDR1 MNHEY and CDR2 SMNVEV (reference sequence). The CDR3 spans 15 residues. Trimming removed 6 bases from V and 3 bases from J; junction bases left unmatched: 8. CDR3 nucleotides: TGTGCCAGCAGGGACCGGACAGGCGCCAATCAGCCCCAGCATTTT. It yields the protein CASRDRTGANQPQHF.

This clonotype has only one observation. The CDR3 does not close with the conserved phenylalanine or tryptophan, likely indicating a read error. V and J are TRBV3-1 and TRBJ1-2; D is perhaps TRBD1 (6 bases). Germline V gene lookup returns CDR1 LGHDT and CDR2 YNNKEL (reference sequence). The CDR3 sequence is 13 residues long. V was pared by 1 base and J by 8 bases, with 11 bases between. CDR3 bases: TGTGCCAGCAGCCAAGGGGGGGCAGGCGGCTACACCTCC. Encoded protein: CASSQGGAGGYTS.

The V gene is TRBV11-2, the J gene TRBJ1-2; 9 bases are shared with TRBD1. Germline values: CDR1 SGHAT, CDR2 FQNNGV. The V gene end was trimmed by 4 bases and the J gene end by 4 bases; junction bases not matched to a gene: 13. The CDR3 is 17 residues long. The CDR3 nucleotides are TGTGCCAGCAGCTCTCCAAACGGGACAGGGAACAGCTATGGCTACACCTTC. Its translation: CASSSPNGTGNSYGYTF.

V usage is TRBV9 and J usage is TRBJ2-7, with D possibly TRBD1 on 7 matching bases. The CDR3 has 14 amino acids. The germline V gene encodes CDR1 SGDLS and CDR2 YYNGEE. V gave up 4 bases and J gave up 3 bases, with 14 bases separating them. CDR3 nucleotides: TGTGCCAGCAGCCGCGGGACAGCCCACTACGAGCAGTACTTC. It yields the protein CASSRGTAHYEQYF.

This clonotype was picked up many times. The chain has TRBV2 and TRBJ1-4; the D gene is possibly TRBD1 (5 bases). Germline V gives CDR1 SNHLY, CDR2 FYNNEI. This CDR3 region has 16 residues. V lost 0 bases and J lost 6, with 14 bases in between. The CDR3 DNA reads as TGTGCCAGCAGTGAAGCGGGCCAGGGAGGTCATGAAAAACTGTTTTTT. It encodes CASSEAGQGGHEKLFF. The variable domain in full, with the rest retrieved from reference TRBV2 and TRBJ1-4, is EPEVTQTPSHQVTQMGQEVILRCVPISNHLYFYWYRQILGQKVEFLVSFYNNEISEKSEIFDDQFSVERPDGSNFTLKIRSTKLEDSAMYFCASSEAGQGGHEKLFFGSGTQLSVL.